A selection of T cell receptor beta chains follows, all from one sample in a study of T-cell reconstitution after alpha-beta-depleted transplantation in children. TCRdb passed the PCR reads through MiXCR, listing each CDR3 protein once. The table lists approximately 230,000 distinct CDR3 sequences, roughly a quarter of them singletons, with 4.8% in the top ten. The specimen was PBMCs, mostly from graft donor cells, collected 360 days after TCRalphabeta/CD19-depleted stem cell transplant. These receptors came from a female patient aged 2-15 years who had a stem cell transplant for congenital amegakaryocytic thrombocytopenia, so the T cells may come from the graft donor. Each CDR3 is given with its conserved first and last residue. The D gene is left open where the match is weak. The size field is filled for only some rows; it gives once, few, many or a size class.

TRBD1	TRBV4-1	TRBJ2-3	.	TGCGCCAGCAGCAACCCCCCTGGCAGGGGGCAGGGAGATACGCAGTATTTT	CASSNPPGRGQGDTQYF
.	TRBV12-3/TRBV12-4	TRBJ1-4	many	TGTGCCAGCAGAAAACATGCAGGGAAGGCTAATGAAAAACTGTTTTTT	CASRKHAGKANEKLFF
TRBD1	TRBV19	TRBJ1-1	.	TGTGCCAGTAGTATTTTAGGGGGCCCTGAAGCTTTCTTT	CASSILGGPEAFF
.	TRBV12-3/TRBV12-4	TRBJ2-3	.	TGTGCCACCTCCCCCAGGTCAAATACGCAGTATTTT	CATSPRSNTQYF
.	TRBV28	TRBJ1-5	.	TGTGCCAGCCAATCGTTTTGGGGGGCGCGGAATCAGCCCCAGCATTTT	CASQSFWGARNQPQHF
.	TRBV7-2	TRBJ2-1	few	TGTGCCAGCAGCTTATGGGCTTCCGATGAGCAGTTCTTC	CASSLWASDEQFF
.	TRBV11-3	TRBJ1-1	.	TGTGCCAGCAGTTTGACCTTGGGTTCTGAAGCTTTCTTT	CASSLTLGSEAFF
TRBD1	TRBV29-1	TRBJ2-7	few	TGCAGCGTTTTCGGACAGGGGCTCTACGAGCAGTACTTC	CSVFGQGLYEQYF
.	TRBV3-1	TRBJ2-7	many	TGTGCCAGCAGCCAACTGCTTCATGCGGGTAGCGAGCAGTACTTC	CASSQLLHAGSEQYF
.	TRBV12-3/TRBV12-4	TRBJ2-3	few	TGTGCCAGCATCTACCGGGACATCACAGATACGCAGTATTTT	CASIYRDITDTQYF
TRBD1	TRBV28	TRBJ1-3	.	TGTGCCAGCAGTACAATCTCCGGGACAGGGGCTGTATATTTT	CASSTISGTGAVYF
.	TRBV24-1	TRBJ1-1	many	TGTGCCACCAGTGAATCCGGGACCGGACGGGATGAAGCTTTCTTT	CATSESGTGRDEAFF
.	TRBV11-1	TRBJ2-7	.	TGTGCCAGCAGCCCCTTTGCAGGGGACCACTACGAGCAGTACTTC	CASSPFAGDHYEQYF
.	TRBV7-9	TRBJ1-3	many	TGTGCCGCCCAGCAGGGGAACTCTGGAAACACCATATATTTT	CAAQQGNSGNTIYF
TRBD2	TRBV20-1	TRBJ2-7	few	TGCAGTGCTAGGCCCCTATCCTCTAGCGGGAGTTACGAGCAGTACTTC	CSARPLSSSGSYEQYF
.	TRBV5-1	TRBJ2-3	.	TGCGCCAGCCACCTGGGGGATACGCAGTATTTT	CASHLGDTQYF
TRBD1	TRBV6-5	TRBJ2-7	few	TGTGCCAGCAGTTACGGGGCGACAGGGGTAGACGAGCAGTACTTC	CASSYGATGVDEQYF
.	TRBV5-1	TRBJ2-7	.	TGCGCCAGCAGCTTGGTGGAGGGGTTCGTCTACGAGCAGTACTTC	CASSLVEGFVYEQYF
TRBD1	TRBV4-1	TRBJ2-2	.	TGCGCCAGCAGCCATACCCTTTGGGGCAGGGGGTCCGGGGAGCTGTTTTTT	CASSHTLWGRGSGELFF
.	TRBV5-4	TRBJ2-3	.	TGTGCCAGCAGCTTGAGGCGGCGGGGCCGCACAGATACGCAGTATTTT	CASSLRRRGRTDTQYF
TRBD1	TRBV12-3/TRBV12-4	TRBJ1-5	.	TGTGCCAGCAGTTCGGGACAGGGTACTCAGCCCCAGCATTTT	CASSSGQGTQPQHF
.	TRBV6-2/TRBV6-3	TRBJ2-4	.	TGTGCCAGCAGCGACCCGGGGGGCACGGGCAAAAACATTCAGTACTTC	CASSDPGGTGKNIQYF
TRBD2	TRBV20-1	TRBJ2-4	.	TGCAGTGCTGAGCCTGGGACTAGTACCGGCATTCAGTACTTC	CSAEPGTSTGIQYF
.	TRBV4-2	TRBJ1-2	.	TGTGCCAGCAGCCAAGAGACCTTCGGCTCAGTTACTGGCTACACCTTC	CASSQETFGSVTGYTF
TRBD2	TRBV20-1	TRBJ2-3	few	TGCAGTGCTAGAGCGACTAGCGGGGCGGTGGGGGATACGCAGTATTTT	CSARATSGAVGDTQYF
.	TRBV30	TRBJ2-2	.	TGTGCCTGGACTCCAGTTTCTTCATCCGGGGAGCTGTTTTTT	CAWTPVSSSGELFF
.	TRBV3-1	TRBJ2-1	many	TGTGCCAGCAGCCTGGACAGTCTCTCCTACAATGAGCAGTTCTTC	CASSLDSLSYNEQFF
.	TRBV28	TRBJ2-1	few	TGTGCCAGCAGTTCACCGGAAATGAGCTCCTACAATGAGCAGTTCTTC	CASSSPEMSSYNEQFF
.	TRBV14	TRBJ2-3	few	TGTGCCAGCAGTCAATCCGGGGCAGATACGCAGTATTTT	CASSQSGADTQYF
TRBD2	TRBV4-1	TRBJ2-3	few	TGCGCCAGCAGCCAAGAACCGTTAGAGGTAGCGGGAGTTAGGGATACGCAGTATTTT	CASSQEPLEVAGVRDTQYF
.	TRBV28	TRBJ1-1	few	TGTGCCAGCTCCGGACCGGGCCGAGGGGCCACTGAAGCTTTCTTT	CASSGPGRGATEAFF
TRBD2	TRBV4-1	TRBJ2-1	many	TGCGCCAGCAGCCAAGAGGATAGCGGGGTAACGAGCTCCTACAATGAGCAGTTCTTC	CASSQEDSGVTSSYNEQFF
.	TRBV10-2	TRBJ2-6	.	TGCGCCAGCAGACCTCTCCCACAGGGACCCGGCTCTGGGGCCAACGTCCTGACTTTC	CASRPLPQGPGSGANVLTF
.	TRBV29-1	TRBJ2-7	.	TGCAGCGTTCGACTCGGGAGCAGGTCTAGCTACGAGCAGTACTTC	CSVRLGSRSSYEQYF
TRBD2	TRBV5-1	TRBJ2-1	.	TGCGCCAGCAGCTCGGGACTAGCGGGAGGCATCTACAATGAGCAGTTCTTC	CASSSGLAGGIYNEQFF
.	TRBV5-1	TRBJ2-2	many	TGCGCCAGCAGCAGAGCCCCGGTAAACACCGGGGAGCTGTTTTTT	CASSRAPVNTGELFF
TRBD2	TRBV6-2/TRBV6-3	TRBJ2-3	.	TGTGCCAGCACCCCCCCAGGACTAGCGTATACGCAGTATTTT	CASTPPGLAYTQYF
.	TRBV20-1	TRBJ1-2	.	TGCAGTGCTATGTCCGGGGGGGCAGGCGAGGAAGGCTACACCTTC	CSAMSGGAGEEGYTF
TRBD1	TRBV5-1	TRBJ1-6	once	TGCGCCAGCAGCTGGGACAGCGGAGATAATTCACCCCTCCACTTT	CASSWDSGDNSPLHF
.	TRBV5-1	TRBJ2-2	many	TGCGCCAGCAGCTTGGTGGGGACCGGGGAGCTGTTTTTT	CASSLVGTGELFF
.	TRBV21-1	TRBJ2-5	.	TGTGCCAGCAGCACAGGGGGCTTAGCGGAGACCCAGTACTTC	CASSTGGLAETQYF
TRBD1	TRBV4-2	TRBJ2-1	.	TGTGCCAGCAGCCAAGAACAGGGGGCCCCACAAGGTGAGCAGTTCTTC	CASSQEQGAPQGEQFF
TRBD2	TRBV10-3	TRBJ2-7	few	TGTGCCATCAGGGGGGGGAGCTCCTACGAGCAGTACTTC	CAIRGGSSYEQYF
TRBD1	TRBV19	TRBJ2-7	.	TGTGCCAGTAGCGGACAGGCTTCCTCCTACGAGCAGTACTTC	CASSGQASSYEQYF
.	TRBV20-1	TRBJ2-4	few	TGCAGTGCTAGAGATTGGATAGCCAAAAACATTCAGTACTTC	CSARDWIAKNIQYF
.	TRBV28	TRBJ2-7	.	TGTGCCAGCAGTATAGGCGGAACAGCCGACTACGAGCAGTACTTC	CASSIGGTADYEQYF
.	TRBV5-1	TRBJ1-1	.	TGCGCCAGCAGCCTCACAACTAGAGACACTGAAGCTTTCTTT	CASSLTTRDTEAFF
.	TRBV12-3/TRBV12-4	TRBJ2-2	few	TGTGCCAGCGCCACACAAAACACCGGGGAGCTGTTTTTT	CASATQNTGELFF
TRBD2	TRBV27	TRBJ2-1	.	TGTGCCAGCAGTTTATATAGCGGGGAGCAGTTCTTC	CASSLYSGEQFF
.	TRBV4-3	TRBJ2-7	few	TGCGCCAGCAGCCAAGATGGGCCCCCCGGGTACGAGCAGTACTTC	CASSQDGPPGYEQYF
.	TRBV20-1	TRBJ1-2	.	TGCAGTGTGAGGGACCGAGACTATGGCTACACCTTC	CSVRDRDYGYTF
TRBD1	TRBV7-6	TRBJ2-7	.	TGTGCCAGCGGGGGACAGGGGTGGTACGAGCAGTACTTC	CASGGQGWYEQYF
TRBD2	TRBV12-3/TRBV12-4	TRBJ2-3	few	TGTGCCAGCAGTCCCGGACTAGTCAGGGATACGCAGTATTTT	CASSPGLVRDTQYF
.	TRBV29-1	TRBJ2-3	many	TGCAGCTCTCTCGAGGCAGATACGCAGTATTTT	CSSLEADTQYF
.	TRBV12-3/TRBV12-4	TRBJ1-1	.	TGTGCCAGCCGGCCTTCAGGGAGCATCGCTGAAGCTTTCTTT	CASRPSGSIAEAFF